This T cell receptor (beta chain) stems from a study of CD8+ T cells in alopecia areata. Across the study: Among treated patients, oral tofacitinib was administered at 5 to 10 mg twice daily.

The CDR3 runs 13 residues. The germline V gene has CDR1 SGDLS and CDR2 YYNGEE. V dropped 3 bases and J dropped 0 bases, with 5 bases sitting between them. Note on this clone: What it binds is unknown. Other DNA sequences from this sample encode an identical CDR3 as well.

As to treatment: oral pan-JAK inhibitor, 5-10 mg twice daily. Investigators isolated RNA and reverse transcribed it into cDNA to act as the sequencing template. The assay was immunoSEQ multiplex PCR, and TCRdb's table has in-frame clones only and misses some. The top ten clones hold about 0.94% of a sample with 150,000 to 200,000 clones, approximately 57% of them seen once. Study conclusions and caveats: Scalp clonality, together with expanded CD8+ clones among the top 100, fell significantly with tofacitinib. Uncertainty remains about how baseline CD8+ expansion links to response, with one nonresponder.

Sequencing used CD4+ T cells sorted from blood, obtained at week 24, from a patient treated with tofacitinib. This chain uses TRBV9 with TRBJ2-3; D call uncertain. The clonotype originates from a human donor with alopecia areata. CDR3 bases: TGTGCCAGCAGCGATTTGAGCACAGATACGCAGTATTTT. This codes for CASSDLSTDTQYF.